This T cell receptor (beta chain) was observed in a study of shared clonotypes between healthy human individuals. Whole-study findings and limits: Against clonotypes common to all four donors, non-shared ones had lower generation probabilities. It was observed that 5% to 6.5% of naive CD4 clonotypes were shared across several donors.

A note on this clone: The target antigen is unknown.

Donors were healthy HIV-negative adults without recent acute infections or vaccinations. Repertoires were generated with immunoSEQ multiplex PCR, while TCRdb's copy carries only in-frame clones and drops some. The table lists 2,500,000 or so clones, 85% to 95% of them singletons. Germline-derived CDR1 and CDR2 are LNHNV and YYDKDF (reference sequence). Trimming took 1 base from V and 6 from J, leaving 15 bases between them. This CDR3 is 15 amino acids long. The chain is built from TRBV15 and TRBJ1-2; possibly TRBD1 for D (5 bases). This TCR came from a man younger than 30 in good health. Some clones in this sample may be carry-over from other donors' samples. The specimen was naive CD4+ T cells from PBMCs. Indicated subset: CD45RA+ positively selected. The CDR3 DNA reads TGTGCCACCAGCAGAGGGGGGTCCTCCATGGATGGCTACACCTTC. Its translation: CATSRGGSSMDGYTF.